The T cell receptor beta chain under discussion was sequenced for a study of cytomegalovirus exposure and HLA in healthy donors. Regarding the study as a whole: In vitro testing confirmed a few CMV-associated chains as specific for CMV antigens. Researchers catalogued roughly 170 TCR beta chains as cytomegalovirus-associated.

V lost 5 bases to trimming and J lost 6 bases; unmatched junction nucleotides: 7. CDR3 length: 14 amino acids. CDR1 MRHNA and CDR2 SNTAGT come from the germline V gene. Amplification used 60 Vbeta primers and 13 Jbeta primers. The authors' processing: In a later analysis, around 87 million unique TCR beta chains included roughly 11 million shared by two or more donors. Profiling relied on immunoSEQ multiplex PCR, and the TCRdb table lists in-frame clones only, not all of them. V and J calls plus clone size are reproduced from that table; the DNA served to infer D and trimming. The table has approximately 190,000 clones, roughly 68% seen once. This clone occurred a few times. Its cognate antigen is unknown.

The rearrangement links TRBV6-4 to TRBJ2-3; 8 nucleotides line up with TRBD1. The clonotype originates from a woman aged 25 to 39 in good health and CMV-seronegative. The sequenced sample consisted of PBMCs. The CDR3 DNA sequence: TGTGCCAGCAGTCAAGGACAGGGAGCCGATACGCAGTATTTT. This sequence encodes CASSQGQGADTQYF.